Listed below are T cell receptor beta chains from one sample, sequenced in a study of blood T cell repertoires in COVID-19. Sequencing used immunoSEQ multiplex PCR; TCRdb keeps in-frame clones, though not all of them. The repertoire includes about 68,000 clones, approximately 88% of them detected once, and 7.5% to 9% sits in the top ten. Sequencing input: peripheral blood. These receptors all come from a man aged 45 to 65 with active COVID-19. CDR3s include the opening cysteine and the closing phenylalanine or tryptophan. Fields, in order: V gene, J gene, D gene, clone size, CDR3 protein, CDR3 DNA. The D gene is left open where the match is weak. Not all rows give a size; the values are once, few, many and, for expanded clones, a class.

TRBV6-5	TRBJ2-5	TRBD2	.	CATSQRGHSQETQYF	TGTGCCACATCTCAGCGGGGGCACTCCCAAGAGACCCAGTACTTC
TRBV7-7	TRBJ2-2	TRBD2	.	CASSPGTSGTVGGELFF	TGTGCTAGCAGCCCCGGGACTAGCGGGACGGTTGGCGGGGAGCTGTTTTTT
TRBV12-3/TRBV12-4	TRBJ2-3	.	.	CASSFSTDTQYF	TGTGCCAGCAGTTTCTCCACTGATACGCAGTATTTT
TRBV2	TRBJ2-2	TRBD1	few	CASTTGVGGELFF	TGTGCCAGCACCACAGGGGTTGGCGGGGAGCTGTTTTTT
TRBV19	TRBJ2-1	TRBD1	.	CASSDTGQVNNEQFF	TGTGCCAGTAGTGATACGGGACAGGTGAACAATGAGCAGTTCTTC
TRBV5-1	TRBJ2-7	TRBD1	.	CASSPWTGSSYEQYF	TGCGCCAGCAGCCCCTGGACAGGTTCATCCTACGAGCAGTACTTC
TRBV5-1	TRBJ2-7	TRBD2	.	CASSPVAGGTYEQYF	TGCGCCAGCAGCCCCGTGGCGGGGGGGACCTACGAGCAGTACTTC
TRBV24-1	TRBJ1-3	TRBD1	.	CATSPGQQRMGSGNTIYF	TGTGCCACCAGCCCGGGACAGCAGCGTATGGGGTCTGGAAACACCATATATTTT
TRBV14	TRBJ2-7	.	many	CASSQGRDSYEQYF	TGTGCCAGCAGCCAAGGCAGGGACTCCTACGAGCAGTACTTC
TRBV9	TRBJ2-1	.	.	CASSPSVDNEQFF	TGTGCCAGCAGCCCTTCGGTGGACAATGAGCAGTTCTTC
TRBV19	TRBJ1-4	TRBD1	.	CASRTQGVLGATNEKLFF	TGTGCCAGCCGAACACAGGGGGTATTAGGTGCAACTAATGAAAAACTGTTTTTT
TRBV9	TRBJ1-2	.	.	CASSGSRATGNYGYTF	TGTGCCAGCAGCGGTAGCCGGGCAACGGGAAACTATGGCTACACCTTC
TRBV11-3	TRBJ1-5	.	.	CELGHDQPQHF	TGTGAGTTGGGGCATGATCAGCCCCAGCATTTT